The clone carrying this T cell receptor (beta chain) turned up a few times. A library of TCRbeta sequences, prepared with unique molecular identifiers, was generated. TCRdb re-called the PCR reads through MiXCR, storing one row per CDR3 protein. The data hold around 400,000 distinct CDR3 sequences, with around 9.9% observed a single time. The data stem from a study of T-cell reconstitution after alpha-beta-depleted transplantation in children. The CDR3 is 16 residues long. Trimming removed 1 base from V and 4 bases from J; junction bases left unmatched: 6. The germline V gene has CDR1 MGHRA and CDR2 YSYEKL.

Material: PBMCs from the stem cell graft donor, obtained from the stem cell graft. The receptor comes from a human donor who donated a stem cell graft to a child with acute myeloid leukemia. V usage is TRBV4-1 and J usage is TRBJ2-1; 8 nucleotides agree with TRBD2. The CDR3 loop is CASSQGTGGVYNEQFF. The CDR3 DNA is TGCGCCAGCAGCCAAGGAACGGGGGGGGTTTACAATGAGCAGTTCTTC.